This TCR beta chain was sequenced for a study of blood T cells in healthy people across ages (dated by TCRdb to the mid-2010s). Study-wide context: In model experiments, roughly one uniquely barcoded TCR beta cDNA molecule per two T cells was captured by template switching. The study analyzed two additional independent replicas of 1 million unique cDNA reads from the same blood draw for two donors, one aged 18 to 29 and one aged 80 or older. The study measured age-related changes in TCR beta repertoire diversity using deep sequencing normalized with unique cDNA molecular identifiers. The donors were split into four age groups: young (average around 15 years), middle-aged (roughly 40), aged (more than 60) and long-lived (roughly 80). To avoid experimental bias, donors of different ages were randomly spread across the sequencing lanes. Study-wide findings and limitations: There was a strong correlation between observed TCR beta diversity and the percentage of naive T cells measured by flow cytometry. Observed TCR beta diversity per million T cells fell roughly linearly with age, and a significant reduction was already apparent by age around 39. The CMV infection status of donors was not known, potentially confounding age-related changes in expanded clonotypes. Compared with the aged group, the long-lived group had more naive CD4+ T cells, fewer expanded clones and increased TCR diversity, a pattern suggesting age selection. Estimates of total diversity based on one million sequenced T cells were considered lower bounds and underestimates. Conclusive comparison of naive and antigen-experienced compartments was prevented by the profiling of bulk unsorted PBMCs.

From the cysteine up to the phenylalanine, the CDR3 has a length of 14 residues. Here the CDR3 DNA is all that survives: 42 bases in frame from base 1. V and J are truncated by 5 bases and 3 bases respectively, leaving an intervening sequence of 11 bases. The germline V gene gives CDR1 as SGHTA and CDR2 as FQGTGA. On this clonotype: Its antigen remains unidentified. No per-base quality is available; no much larger clone lies one base away.

The donors were under 40 Caucasian individuals from Russia, aged roughly 6 to 95 years, who were systemically healthy. About 9.8 milliliters of peripheral blood were drawn from each donor into EDTA-treated Vacutainer tubes. Ficoll-Paque density-gradient centrifugation was used to isolate PBMCs, with at least 6.5 million per sample. Trizol reagent was used to extract total RNA from the PBMCs, yielding at least 5.5 micrograms per sample. For every donor, an aliquot of PBMCs went through flow cytometry to measure the percentages of naive CD45RAhigh/CD27high T cells. The receptor library was made with 5' RACE. TCRdb names Illumina HiSeq 2500 as the instrument used. A second PCR of roughly 6 to 11 cycles was run with a J-beta primer mix and a sample-barcoded 5' primer. Each TCR beta cDNA molecule received a unique molecular identifier from a template-switch 5' adaptor carrying 12 random nucleotides. Each sample yielded at least 2.5 million CDR3-containing paired-end reads. The Mint cDNA synthesis kit, primed by a TRBC-specific oligonucleotide, was used to synthesize first-strand cDNA from all RNA. All cDNA was treated with uracil-DNA glycosylase and then went through a first 18-cycle PCR with the universal primers M1SS and BC2_uni_R. On the authors' methods: For normalization, 1 million high-quality reads, each with a distinct molecular identifier, were randomly selected from each sample. Instead of being binned into consensus sequences, reads that shared molecular identifiers were thrown out. MiTCR, with a Q25 quality threshold and the strictest error-elimination algorithm, was used for CDR3 identification, clonotype clustering and error correction. A nonparametric unseen species model with Euler transformation was used to estimate lower-bound total TCR beta diversity. The raw public reads went through TCRdb reprocessing: fastp at Q25, MiXCR clone calling, in-frame beta chains kept. Here each entry gathers all rows of one CDR3 protein and keeps the most common genes and DNA. These V and J calls derive from TCRdb rather than the authors' analysis. Within this sample are about a million distinct CDR3 sequences, with 45% to 60% of them counted one time only. The ten largest account for about 22% of the sample.

Sequencing was performed on blood. The sequence is built from TRBV7-3 and TRBJ1-5, with TRBD1 perhaps the D gene, on 6 matching bases. This TCR was sampled from a woman in her sixties in good health. The nucleotide sequence reads TGTGCCAGCAGCCAAGCAGGGGTCAATCAGCCCCAGCATTTT. Its product reads: CASSQAGVNQPQHF.